Listed here are 15 T cell receptor beta chains from one sample, sequenced in a study of CD8 T cells in Susac syndrome. Random hexamers were used to reverse transcribe the RNA input (roughly 0.5 to 1 ug). A single record per CDR3 protein comes from TCRdb applying MiXCR to the immunoSEQ multiplex PCR reads. The sample carries 180,000 or so distinct CDR3 sequences, around 94% recorded once. The source material was CD4+ T cells from PBMCs. The receptors stem from a human donor in good health.

This clonotype appeared a single time. The chain employs TRBV7-2 and TRBJ2-5, with TRBD1 matching over 12 bases. This CDR3 contains 16 residues. Germline V gene data show CDR1 as SGHTA and CDR2 as FQGNSA. After removal of 0 bases from V and 5 bases from J, the junction contained 4 bases not matched to a gene. The CDR3: CASSLAGTGGAETQYF. DNA for the CDR3: TGTGCCAGCAGCTTAGCGGGGACAGGGGGCGCGGAGACCCAGTACTTC.

The chain employs TRBV15 and TRBJ1-2, with D unresolved. Looked up from germline, CDR1 is LNHNV and CDR2 is YYDKDF (reference sequence). This CDR3 is 11 amino acids long. Trimming removed 0 bases at V and 8 bases at J, with 4 bases between. The CDR3 coding sequence is TGTGCCACCAGCAGAGAGGGGGGCTACACCTTC. It yields the protein CATSREGGYTF.

This rearrangement joins TRBV5-6 to TRBJ1-4, with no clear D. This CDR3 comprises 11 residues. The V gene's germline CDR1 is SGHDT and CDR2 YYEEEE. Trimming left V 1 base short and J 12 bases short, with 7 bases between. The CDR3 is CASSLWGELFF. DNA for the CDR3: TGTGCCAGCAGCTTGTGGGGTGAACTGTTTTTT.

CDR3 loop: CASSQDMREQFF. The CDR3 DNA sequence: TGTGCCAGCAGCCAAGATATGAGGGAGCAGTTCTTC. The chain employs TRBV4-2 and TRBJ2-1; no clear D gene. The ends were cut back, 0 bases at V and 10 bases at J, with 7 bases in the middle. This CDR3 region has 12 residues. Looked up from germline, CDR1 is LGHNA and CDR2 is YNFKEQ.

This chain links TRBV7-9 with TRBJ1-1; TRBD1 might be the D (6 bases). V lost 5 bases to trimming and J lost 4 bases, with 17 bases between them. Looked up from germline, CDR1 is SEHNR and CDR2 is FQNEAQ (reference sequence). The CDR3 runs to 15 residues. The CDR3 DNA follows: TGTGCCAGCAGCCTAGGTACAGGGCTCAGCACTGAAGCTTTCTTT. Translation gives CASSLGTGLSTEAFF.

The rearrangement joins TRBV7-2 to TRBJ2-1, with 8 bases fitting TRBD1. Germline trimming cut 7 bases from V and 9 bases from J; bases unmatched to any gene: 17. In germline, CDR1 is SGHTA, CDR2 FQGNSA. The CDR3 sequence is 16 residues long. CDR3 coding DNA: TGTGCCAGCATCACCTCTTACTCCAGACAGGGGAGTGAGCAGTTCTTC. Translation gives CASITSYSRQGSEQFF.

This clonotype occurred once. V is TRBV5-1 and J is TRBJ2-1, with a possible D match to TRBD2 (5 bases). Germline CDR1 and CDR2: SGHRS and YFSETQ. The V end was cut by 0 bases, the J end by 0 bases, with 10 bases between. The CDR3 totals 16 residues. The CDR3 DNA reads as TGCGCCAGCAGCTTGGATGCGGGTAGCTCCTACAATGAGCAGTTCTTC. Its protein is CASSLDAGSSYNEQFF.

The rearrangement links TRBV23-1 to TRBJ2-7, with D maybe TRBD1 (7 bases). TRBV23-1 is noted as an ORF with a role that remains uncertain. The length of the CDR3 is 15 residues. Trimming removed 4 bases at V and 1 base at J, with 14 bases between. The CDR3 DNA is TGCGCCAGCAGTCCCGACAGGGAGGTGTCCTACGAGCAGTACTTC. Its translation: CASSPDREVSYEQYF.

The chain employs TRBV2 and TRBJ1-1; 7 bases map to TRBD1. Per germline, CDR1 SNHLY and CDR2 FYNNEI. This CDR3 is built from 15 residues. The V and J ends lost 10 bases and 1 base, in that order; junction bases with no gene match: 12. CDR3 region: CAIAGTVIRNTEAFF. Written as DNA, the CDR3 is TGTGCCATCGCCGGGACAGTCATAAGGAACACTGAAGCTTTCTTT.

This rearrangement joins TRBV6-2 or TRBV6-3 to TRBJ1-6; D remains ambiguous. Germline CDR1 reads MNHEY; CDR2 reads SVGEGT. Deletions cut 6 bases from V and 7 bases from J, with 10 bases between. This CDR3 has 13 residues. Written as DNA, the CDR3 is TGTGCCAGCAGAGCGGTCAGGAATTCACCCCTCCACTTT. It specifies CASRAVRNSPLHF.

The count of this clonotype is one. This chain uses TRBV9 with TRBJ2-7; no clear D gene. This CDR3 comprises 12 residues. The V and J ends lost 2 bases and 3 bases respectively, with 6 bases between them. Per the germline V gene, CDR1 is SGDLS and CDR2 is YYNGEE. In DNA form, the CDR3 reads TGTGCCAGCAGCGTGCCCTTCTACGAGCAGTACTTC. It codes for CASSVPFYEQYF.

V is TRBV9 and J is TRBJ2-1, with D possibly called TRBD1 or TRBD2 (6 bases each). This CDR3 has 19 amino acids. The germline V gene encodes CDR1 SGDLS and CDR2 YYNGEE. Trimming stripped 0 bases from V and 5 bases from J, with 24 bases between. CDR3 sequence (DNA): TGTGCCAGCAGCGTAGGGATCCCCCGGGGGCTACAAATCCACAATGAGCAGTTCTTC. Protein product: CASSVGIPRGLQIHNEQFF.

The rearrangement uses TRBV15 and TRBJ2-4, with 9 bases matching TRBD1. J lost 8 bases, V lost 0 bases, and 8 bases had no gene match. Germline values: CDR1 LNHNV, CDR2 YYDKDF (reference sequence). The CDR3 is 16 amino acids. The CDR3: CATSRETTGGRYIQYF. The CDR3 DNA reads as TGTGCCACCAGCAGAGAAACGACAGGGGGGAGGTACATTCAGTACTTC.

The chain couples TRBV6-6 to TRBJ2-7; TRBD2 aligns across 7 bases. The germline V gene has CDR1 MNHNY and CDR2 SVGAGI (reference sequence). V trimming: 10 bases; J trimming: 5 bases; junction bases outside the gene matches: 5. This CDR3 has 11 amino acids. The CDR3 sequence is CATSGENEQYF. DNA of the CDR3: TGTGCCACCAGCGGGGAGAACGAGCAGTACTTC.

This clonotype has just one count. The gene calls are TRBV28 and TRBJ2-7; 12 nucleotides agree with TRBD2. Germline V lookup: CDR1 MDHEN, CDR2 SYDVKM. The CDR3 sequence is 16 residues long. The J segment lost 4 bases and the V segment lost 5 bases, leaving 9 bases of the junction unmatched. This CDR3 is CASSPPSGGAIYEQYF. The CDR3 DNA reads TGTGCCAGCAGTCCCCCTAGCGGGGGGGCCATTTACGAGCAGTACTTC. The entire variable domain, with the rest obtained from reference TRBV28 and TRBJ2-7, is as follows: DVKVTQSSRYLVKRTGEKVFLECVQDMDHENMFWYRQDPGLGLRLIYFSYDVKMKEKGDIPEGYSVSREKKERFSLILESASTNQTSMYLCASSPPSGGAIYEQYFGPGTRLTVT.